This TCR beta chain was sequenced for a study of blood T cell repertoires in COVID-19. Across the whole study: Sources were T cells, B-cell-depleted T cells, or PBMCs; the material itself was cDNA or gDNA.

Using immunoSEQ multiplex PCR, the repertoire was profiled, and TCRdb retains in-frame clones only, with some absent. The table shows approximately 300,000 clones, with over 75% occurring only once. The CDR3 has 15 amino acids. With V trimmed by 4 bases and J by 2 bases, 9 bases remained unmatched. Germline V gene lookup returns CDR1 SGHKS and CDR2 YYEKEE (reference sequence). The chain uses TRBV5-5 and TRBJ2-7; 7 nucleotides line up with TRBD1. The sequence derives from a woman between 18 and 29 years old who had recovered from COVID-19. Sequencing input: PBMCs or T cells enriched from blood (not recorded which). The CDR3 protein is CASSRKRGQTYEQYF. The CDR3 DNA sequence: TGTGCCAGCAGCCGGAAACGGGGACAGACCTACGAGCAGTACTTC.